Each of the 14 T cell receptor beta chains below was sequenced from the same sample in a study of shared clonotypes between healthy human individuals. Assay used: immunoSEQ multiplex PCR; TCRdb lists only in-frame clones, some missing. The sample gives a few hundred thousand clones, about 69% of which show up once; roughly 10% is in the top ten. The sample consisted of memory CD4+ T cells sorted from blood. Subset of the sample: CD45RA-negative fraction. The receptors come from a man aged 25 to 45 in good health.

The CDR3 bases are TGTGCCAGCAGTGAACAGGGTTTTTTTTTGGATGGCTACACCTTC. Translation: CASSEQGFFLDGYTF. The chain has TRBV2 and TRBJ1-2; D might be TRBD1 (5 bases). This CDR3 has 15 amino acids. Looked up from germline, CDR1 is SNHLY and CDR2 is FYNNEI. Deletions cut 2 bases from V and 6 bases from J, with 16 bases between.

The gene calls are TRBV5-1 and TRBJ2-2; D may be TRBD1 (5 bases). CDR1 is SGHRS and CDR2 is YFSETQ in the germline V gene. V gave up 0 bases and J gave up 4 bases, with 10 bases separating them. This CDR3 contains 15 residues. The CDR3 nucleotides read TGCGCCAGCAGCTTGGTGGGGCCGGGCACCGGGGAGCTGTTTTTT. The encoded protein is CASSLVGPGTGELFF.

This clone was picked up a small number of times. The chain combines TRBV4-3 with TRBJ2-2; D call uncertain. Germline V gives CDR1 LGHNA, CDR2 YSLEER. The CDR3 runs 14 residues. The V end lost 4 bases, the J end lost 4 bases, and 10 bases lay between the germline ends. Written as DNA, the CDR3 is TGCGCCAGCAGCCTAAGACTTGCCACCGGGGAGCTGTTTTTT. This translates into CASSLRLATGELFF.

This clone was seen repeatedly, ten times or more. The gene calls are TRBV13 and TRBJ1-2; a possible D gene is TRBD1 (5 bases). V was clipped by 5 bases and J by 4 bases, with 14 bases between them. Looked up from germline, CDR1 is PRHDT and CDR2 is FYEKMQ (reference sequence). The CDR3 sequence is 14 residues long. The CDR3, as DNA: TGTGCCAGCAGCAGAACGGGGGGGTCCTATGGCTACACCTTC. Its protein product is CASSRTGGSYGYTF.

Written as DNA, the CDR3 is TGTGCCAGTGTAACACGACAGGGTGGGGGTTACGAGCAGTACTTC. It translates to CASVTRQGGGYEQYF. The chain recombines TRBV2 with TRBJ2-7; TRBD1 agrees at 7 bases. The CDR3 loop spans 15 amino acids. Looked up from germline, CDR1 is SNHLY and CDR2 is FYNNEI. The J segment lost 4 bases and the V segment lost 9 bases, leaving 15 bases of the junction unmatched.

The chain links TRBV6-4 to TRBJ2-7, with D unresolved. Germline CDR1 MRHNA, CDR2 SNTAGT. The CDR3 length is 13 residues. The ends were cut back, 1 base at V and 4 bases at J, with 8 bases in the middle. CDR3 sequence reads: CASSDWAAYEQYF. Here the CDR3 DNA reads TGTGCCAGCAGTGACTGGGCAGCTTACGAGCAGTACTTC.

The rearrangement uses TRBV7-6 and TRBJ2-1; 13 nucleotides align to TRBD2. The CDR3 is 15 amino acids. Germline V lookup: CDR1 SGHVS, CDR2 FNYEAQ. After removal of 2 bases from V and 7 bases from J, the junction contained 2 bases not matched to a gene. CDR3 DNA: TGTGCCAGCAGCTTAAGACTAGCGGGAGGAAATGAGCAGTTCTTC. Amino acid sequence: CASSLRLAGGNEQFF.

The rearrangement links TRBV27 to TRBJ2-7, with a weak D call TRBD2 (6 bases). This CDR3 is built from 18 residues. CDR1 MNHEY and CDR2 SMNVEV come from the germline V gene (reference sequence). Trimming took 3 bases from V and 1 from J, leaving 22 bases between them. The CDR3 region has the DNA TGTGCCAGCAGTTTTACCTCCAGGGAGGCGGGAAGATCCTACGAGCAGTACTTC. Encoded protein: CASSFTSREAGRSYEQYF.

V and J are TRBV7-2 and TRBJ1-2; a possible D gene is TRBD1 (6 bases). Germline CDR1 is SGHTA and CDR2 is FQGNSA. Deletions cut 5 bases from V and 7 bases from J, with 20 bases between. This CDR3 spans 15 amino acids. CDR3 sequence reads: CASSTGWVGSGGYTF. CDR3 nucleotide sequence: TGTGCCAGCAGCACAGGGTGGGTGGGATCTGGTGGCTACACCTTC.

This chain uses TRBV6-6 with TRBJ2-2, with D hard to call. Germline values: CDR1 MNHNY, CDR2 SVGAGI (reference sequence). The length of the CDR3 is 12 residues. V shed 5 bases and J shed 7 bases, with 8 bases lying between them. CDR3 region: CASSRVSGELFF. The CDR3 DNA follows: TGTGCCAGCAGTCGCGTGAGCGGGGAGCTGTTTTTT.

The CDR3 is CASSQVGRESNNEQFF. CDR3 bases: TGTGCCAGCAGCCAAGTAGGGCGGGAGAGTAACAATGAGCAGTTCTTC. The chain is built from TRBV14 and TRBJ2-1, with 7 positions matching TRBD2. There are 16 residues in the CDR3. V dropped 1 base and J dropped 5; count of bases not matched to a gene: 8. CDR1 and CDR2 (germline): SGHDN, FVKESK.

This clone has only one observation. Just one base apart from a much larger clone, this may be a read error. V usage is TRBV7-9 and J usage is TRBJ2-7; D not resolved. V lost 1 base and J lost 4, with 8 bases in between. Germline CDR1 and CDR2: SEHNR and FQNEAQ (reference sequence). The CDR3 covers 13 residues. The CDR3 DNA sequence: TGTGCCAGCAGCTTAGAGGCAGAATACGAGCAGTACTTC. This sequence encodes CASSLEAEYEQYF.

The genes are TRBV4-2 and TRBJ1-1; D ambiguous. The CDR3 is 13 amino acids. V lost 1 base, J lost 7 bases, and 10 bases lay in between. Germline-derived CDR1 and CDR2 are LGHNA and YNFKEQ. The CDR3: CASSQGTVDEAFF. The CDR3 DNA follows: TGTGCCAGCAGCCAAGGGACGGTTGATGAAGCTTTCTTT.

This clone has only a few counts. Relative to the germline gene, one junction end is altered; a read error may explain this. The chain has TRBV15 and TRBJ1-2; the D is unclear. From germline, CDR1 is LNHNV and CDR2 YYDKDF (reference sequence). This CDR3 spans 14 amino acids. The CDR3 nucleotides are TGTGCCACCAGCAGAGTAGCTGCGGCAGAGGGCTCCACCTTC. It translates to CATSRVAAAEGSTF.